What follows are 22 T cell receptor beta chains derived from one specimen sequenced in a study of blood T cell repertoires in COVID-19. The data were produced by immunoSEQ multiplex PCR, yet TCRdb's version contains in-frame clones alone and is incomplete. There are roughly 160,000 clones in the sample; roughly 80% occur only once, and about a tenth lies in the top ten. The sequenced sample was peripheral blood. The receptors originated from a man between 65 and 85 years old with active or convalescent COVID-19.

The chain couples TRBV28 to TRBJ1-5; no clear D gene. The V end was cut by 4 bases, the J end by 3 bases, with 16 bases between. Germline values: CDR1 MDHEN, CDR2 SYDVKM. The CDR3 is 16 residues long. The CDR3 spells CASSYGKNTFNQPQHF. In nucleotides, the CDR3 is TGTGCCAGCAGTTATGGTAAGAACACCTTCAATCAGCCCCAGCATTTT.

This chain uses TRBV28 with TRBJ1-2, with D maybe TRBD1 (5 bases). Looked up from germline, CDR1 is MDHEN and CDR2 is SYDVKM. Trimming pared 5 bases from V and 8 bases from J, leaving 12 bases between. This CDR3 has 12 amino acids. The CDR3 sequence: CASSLGTGGYTF. The CDR3 DNA sequence: TGTGCCAGCAGTCTCGGGACTGGGGGCTACACCTTC.

The J gene is TRBJ2-2, the V gene TRBV10-1; 11 nucleotides line up with TRBD1. V was pared by 5 bases and J by 1 base, with 3 bases of the junction left unmatched. The CDR3 sequence is 16 residues long. Germline loops: CDR1 WNHNN, CDR2 SYGVQD (reference sequence). In nucleotides, the CDR3 is TGCGCCAGCAGTCCCGGGACAGGGGGGAACACCGGGGAGCTGTTTTTT. This codes for CASSPGTGGNTGELFF.

This chain connects TRBV6-1 to TRBJ1-2, with D possibly being TRBD1 (5 bases). Germline values: CDR1 MNHNS, CDR2 SASEGT. The CDR3 contains 14 residues. The ends were cut back, 3 bases at V and 5 bases at J, with 13 bases in the middle. CDR3 region: CASSEATALYGYTF. The CDR3 DNA reads as TGTGCCAGCAGTGAGGCGACAGCCCTATATGGCTACACCTTC.

The chain employs TRBV9 and TRBJ2-2, with D possibly matching TRBD1 (6 bases). Between the trimmed V and J ends, which lost 7 bases and 4 bases, there was a span of 17 bases. The CDR3 covers 15 residues. The germline CDR1 and CDR2 sequences are SGDLS and YYNGEE. CDR3 bases: TGTGCCAGCGCCCCTCAGGGGCCGGGCACCGGGGAGCTGTTTTTT. Amino acids: CASAPQGPGTGELFF.

The chain combines TRBV18 with TRBJ1-3, with 7 bases matching TRBD1. V trimming: 2 bases; J trimming: 2 bases; junction bases outside the gene matches: 6. Germline V lookup: CDR1 KGHSH, CDR2 LQKENI. CDR3 size: 16 residues. The CDR3, as DNA: TGTGCCAGCTCACCAGAGAAGACAGGGACTGGAAACACCATATATTTT. Translated: CASSPEKTGTGNTIYF.

The chain links TRBV5-1 to TRBJ1-2; 8 bases map to TRBD1. V trimming: 1 base; J trimming: 8 bases; junction bases outside the gene matches: 10. The CDR3 runs 15 residues. Germline V gene sequence: CDR1 SGHRS, CDR2 YFSETQ. In DNA form, the CDR3 reads TGCGCCAGCAGCTTGAGCCCAGGGGGCTCTGGCGGCTACACCTTC. It codes for CASSLSPGGSGGYTF.

The chain carries TRBV27 and TRBJ1-5; 9 positions match TRBD1. Germline CDR1 reads MNHEY; CDR2 reads SMNVEV (reference sequence). The CDR3 has 15 amino acids. Trimming cost V 0 bases and J 7 bases; bases outside gene matches: 4. The CDR3: CASSLSTGGDQPQHF. CDR3 nucleotides: TGTGCCAGCAGTTTATCAACAGGGGGCGACCAGCCCCAGCATTTT.

The genes are TRBV5-8 and TRBJ2-4; 7 nucleotides line up with TRBD2. CDR1 is SGHTS, CDR2 YDEGEE, per germline. J gave up 1 base and V 0 bases, and 4 bases lay outside the gene matches. This CDR3 comprises 16 residues. CDR3 nucleotide sequence: TGTGCCAGCAGCTTGGAAGGGCGGGGGGCCAAAAACATTCAGTACTTC. Protein: CASSLEGRGAKNIQYF.

This chain connects TRBV27 to TRBJ2-2, with TRBD1 matching over 7 bases. After removal of 6 bases from V and 1 base from J, the junction contained 8 bases not matched to a gene. The germline gives CDR1 MNHEY, CDR2 SMNVEV (reference sequence). CDR3 size: 16 residues. CDR3 amino acids: CASSNLRDRNTGELFF. Here the CDR3 DNA reads TGTGCCAGCAGCAATCTCCGGGACAGGAACACCGGGGAGCTGTTTTTT.

The CDR3 DNA sequence: TGTGCCAGTAGTATAGTAGGGGGCGCCGGGACCGGGGAGCTGTTTTTT. Its protein is CASSIVGGAGTGELFF. The chain links TRBV19 to TRBJ2-2; 7 bases map to TRBD1. From germline, CDR1 is LNHDA and CDR2 SQIVND (reference sequence). CDR3 size: 16 residues. Trimming took 1 base from V and 5 from J; bases not matched to a gene: 7.

J is TRBJ1-1 and V is TRBV7-8; unclear D gene. Trimming cost V 1 base and J 4 bases, with 10 bases left between them. The V gene's germline CDR1 is SGHVS and CDR2 FQNEAQ. This CDR3 has 14 residues. CDR3 coding DNA: TGTGCCAGCAGCTTAGTTGCCGCGTCCACTGAAGCTTTCTTT. Amino acids: CASSLVAASTEAFF.

This chain links TRBV10-3 with TRBJ1-1, with D perhaps matching TRBD1 (6 bases). Trimming removed 0 bases from V and 4 bases from J, with 9 bases in between. Per germline, CDR1 ENHRY and CDR2 SYGVKD. The CDR3 loop spans 14 amino acids. The CDR3 coding sequence is TGTGCCATCAGTGAGTCACAGGGAACCACTGAAGCTTTCTTT. Translation gives CAISESQGTTEAFF.

The chain carries TRBV7-2 and TRBJ2-5; 12 nucleotides match TRBD1. This CDR3 is 17 amino acids long. The V gene end was trimmed by 5 bases and the J gene end by 7 bases; junction bases not matched to a gene: 14. CDR1 SGHTA and CDR2 FQGNSA come from the germline V gene. CDR3 in amino acids: CASSLIPGQGASGTQYF. The CDR3 DNA follows: TGTGCCAGCAGCCTAATCCCGGGACAGGGGGCGAGTGGGACCCAGTACTTC.

The rearrangement links TRBV4-3 to TRBJ1-1; D unclear. CDR1 and CDR2 (germline): LGHNA, YSLEER. The CDR3 totals 15 residues. Trimming stripped 0 bases from V and 1 base from J, with 9 bases between. The DNA for the CDR3 is TGCGCCAGCAGCCAAGATATCCTAAGGAACACTGAAGCTTTCTTT. Encoded protein: CASSQDILRNTEAFF.

This rearrangement joins TRBV5-4 to TRBJ1-2; D is uncertain. Trimming stripped 2 bases from V and 3 bases from J, with 8 bases between. This CDR3 comprises 13 residues. Germline V gene lookup returns CDR1 SGHNT and CDR2 YYREEE (reference sequence). The CDR3 region has the DNA TGTGCCAGCAGCTTTAGGACTTACTATGGCTACACCTTC. Protein sequence: CASSFRTYYGYTF.

This clone was counted once. This chain links TRBV5-4 with TRBJ2-5, with D possibly TRBD1 on 5 matching bases. Germline CDR1 SGHNT, CDR2 YYREEE (reference sequence). V lost 1 base, J lost 2 bases, and 9 bases lay in between. The CDR3 is 14 residues long. In DNA, the CDR3 is TGTGCCAGCAGCTTGCCGACAGCGCAAGAGACCCAGTACTTC. Protein sequence: CASSLPTAQETQYF.

The chain links TRBV7-6 to TRBJ2-1, with 8 positions matching TRBD2. CDR3 length: 15 amino acids. V lost 4 bases and J lost 7; bases outside the gene matches: 9. CDR1 SGHVS and CDR2 FNYEAQ come from the germline V gene. In nucleotides, the CDR3 is TGTGCCAGCAGCTCCGAAGCGGGAGTGGGGAATGAGCAGTTCTTC. This translates into CASSSEAGVGNEQFF.

This chain uses TRBV5-4 with TRBJ2-1; TRBD2 matches at 8 bases. CDR1 and CDR2 (germline): SGHNT, YYREEE (reference sequence). V trimming: 4 bases; J trimming: 5 bases; junction bases outside the gene matches: 14. The CDR3 is 17 residues long. CDR3 sequence: CASSRGGRLAPNNEQFF. CDR3 in DNA: TGTGCCAGCAGCCGAGGGGGGAGACTAGCGCCTAACAATGAGCAGTTCTTC.

Only one count was recorded for this clone. This sequence joins TRBV7-9 and TRBJ2-5; tentatively, D is TRBD2 (6 bases). This CDR3 spans 15 amino acids. CDR1 and CDR2 from the germline V gene are SEHNR and FQNEAQ (reference sequence). Trimming stripped 4 bases from V and 4 bases from J, with 16 bases between. The CDR3 loop is CASSSGVAGGETQYF. DNA for the CDR3: TGTGCCAGCAGCTCGGGGGTCGCGGGTGGAGAGACCCAGTACTTC.

This rearrangement joins TRBV28 to TRBJ1-5; unclear D gene. This CDR3 has 16 residues. V lost 2 bases and J lost 3, with 14 bases in between. From germline, CDR1 is MDHEN and CDR2 SYDVKM. The CDR3 DNA reads TGTGCCAGCAGTTTAAGGCTCTTCGCGGACAATCAGCCCCAGCATTTT. Translation: CASSLRLFADNQPQHF.

The rearrangement joins TRBV4-1 to TRBJ2-3; TRBD2 aligns across 7 bases. V lost 1 base to trimming and J lost 0 bases; unmatched junction nucleotides: 4. Germline V gives CDR1 MGHRA, CDR2 YSYEKL. The CDR3 is 16 residues long. DNA for the CDR3: TGCGCCAGCAGCCAAGGCCCGGGGGGTAGCACAGATACGCAGTATTTT. This encodes CASSQGPGGSTDTQYF.